Below, one T cell receptor (beta chain) is given with its context. Just one base apart from a much larger clone, this may be a read error. The data belong to a study of early T cells in non-severe SARS-CoV-2 infection. Via MiXCR, TCRdb re-called the 5' RACE reads, giving one row per CDR3 protein. The sample carries approximately 42,000 distinct CDR3 sequences, 5.5% to 6.5% recorded once. V lost 8 bases and J 5 bases, leaving 16 bases between the germline ends. This CDR3 contains 14 residues. Germline loops: CDR1 SNHLY, CDR2 FYNNEI. Material: whole blood. This receptor was taken from an adult who was a healthcare worker with PCR-confirmed SARS-CoV-2 infection or an uninfected control (not recorded which). The genes are TRBV2 and TRBJ1-5; weak D call: TRBD1 (5 bases). The CDR3 spells CASADMDGDQPQHF. In DNA form, the CDR3 reads TGTGCCAGCGCGGACATGGACGGAGATCAGCCCCAGCATTTT.